Listed here are 4 T cell receptor beta chains from one sample, sequenced in a study of OX40 agonist ivuxolimab in advanced cancers. The data were produced by immunoSEQ multiplex PCR, yet TCRdb's version contains in-frame clones alone and is incomplete. In the table there are about 64,000 clones, 87% of which are singletons. Sequenced here: CD4+ or CD8+ T cells sorted from blood, sampled in a trial of the OX40 agonist ivuxolimab. Receptors were obtained from an adult with an advanced solid tumor such as melanoma, head and neck, liver or kidney cancer.

Concerning this clone: This sample also contains other DNA sequences that code for the same CDR3. CDR3 sequence: CASSLGGVNTEAFF. CDR3 nucleotide sequence: TGTGCCAGCAGTTTGGGGGGGGTTAACACTGAAGCTTTCTTT. The chain employs TRBV28 and TRBJ1-1, with a tentative D call TRBD1 (5 bases). The V end was cut by 3 bases, the J end by 2 bases, with 10 bases between. The germline gives CDR1 MDHEN, CDR2 SYDVKM. The CDR3 covers 14 residues. Full variable domain (outside the CDR3, taken from reference TRBV28 and TRBJ1-1): DVKVTQSSRYLVKRTGEKVFLECVQDMDHENMFWYRQDPGLGLRLIYFSYDVKMKEKGDIPEGYSVSREKKERFSLILESASTNQTSMYLCASSLGGVNTEAFFGQGTRLTVV.

The V call is TRBV7-3, the J call TRBJ2-2; possibly TRBD2 for D (5 bases). The CDR3 has 16 amino acids. Trimming cost V 5 bases and J 1 base, with 14 bases left between them. Germline V gene data show CDR1 as SGHTA and CDR2 as FQGTGA. CDR3 loop: CASSLNPSGNTGELFF. The CDR3 DNA reads as TGTGCCAGCAGCCTAAACCCAAGCGGGAACACCGGGGAGCTGTTTTTT.

The chain recombines TRBV19 with TRBJ2-7; the D gene is possibly TRBD1 (5 bases). The length of the CDR3 is 13 residues. Germline V lookup: CDR1 LNHDA, CDR2 SQIVND (reference sequence). The ends were cut back, 4 bases at V and 12 bases at J, with 19 bases in the middle. The DNA for the CDR3 is TGTGCCAGTAGTAACCTGGACACGGTTGTTCTGTACTTC. Translation: CASSNLDTVVLYF.

V is TRBV27 and J is TRBJ2-5; D remains unclear. V lost 5 bases and J lost 1, with 8 bases in between. This CDR3 is 13 amino acids long. The germline gives CDR1 MNHEY, CDR2 SMNVEV (reference sequence). CDR3 protein: CASSPILQETQYF. The CDR3 DNA sequence: TGTGCCAGCAGTCCGATCCTCCAAGAGACCCAGTACTTC.